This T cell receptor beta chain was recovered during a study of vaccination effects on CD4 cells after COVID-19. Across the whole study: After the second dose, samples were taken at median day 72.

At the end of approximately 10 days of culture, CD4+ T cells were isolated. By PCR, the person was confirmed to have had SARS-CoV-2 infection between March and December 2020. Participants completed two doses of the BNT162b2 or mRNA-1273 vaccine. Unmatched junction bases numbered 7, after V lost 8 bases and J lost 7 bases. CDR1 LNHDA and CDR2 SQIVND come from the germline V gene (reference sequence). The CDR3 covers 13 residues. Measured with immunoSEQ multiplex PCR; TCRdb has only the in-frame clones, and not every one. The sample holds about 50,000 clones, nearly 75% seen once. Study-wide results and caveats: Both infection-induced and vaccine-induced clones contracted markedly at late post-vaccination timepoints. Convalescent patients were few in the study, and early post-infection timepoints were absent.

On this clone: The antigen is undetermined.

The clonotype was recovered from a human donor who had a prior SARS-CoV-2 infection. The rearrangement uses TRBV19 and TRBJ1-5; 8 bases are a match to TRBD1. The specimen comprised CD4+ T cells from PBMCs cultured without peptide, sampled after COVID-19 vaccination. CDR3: CASDRQGYQPQHF. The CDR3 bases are TGTGCCAGTGATCGACAGGGGTACCAGCCCCAGCATTTT.